Given below is one TCR beta chain in context. This CDR3 is built from 15 residues. Germline values: CDR1 MNHNY, CDR2 SVGAGI (reference sequence). V dropped 2 bases and J dropped 8 bases, with 19 bases sitting between them. The data derive from a study of blood T cell repertoires in COVID-19. The table came from immunoSEQ multiplex PCR; TCRdb's copy has only in-frame clones and leaves some out. The profile covers just under 45,000 clones, with about 85% appearing a single time and 23% taken by the ten largest. The chain recombines TRBV6-6 with TRBJ2-7, with a possible D match to TRBD1 (6 bases). This TCR was recovered from a woman of 80 years or more in a cohort sampled during active or convalescent COVID-19. Specimen: peripheral blood. Here the CDR3 reads CASSYIEQGIAQQYF. The CDR3 bases are TGTGCCAGCAGTTACATCGAACAGGGTATCGCTCAGCAGTACTTC.